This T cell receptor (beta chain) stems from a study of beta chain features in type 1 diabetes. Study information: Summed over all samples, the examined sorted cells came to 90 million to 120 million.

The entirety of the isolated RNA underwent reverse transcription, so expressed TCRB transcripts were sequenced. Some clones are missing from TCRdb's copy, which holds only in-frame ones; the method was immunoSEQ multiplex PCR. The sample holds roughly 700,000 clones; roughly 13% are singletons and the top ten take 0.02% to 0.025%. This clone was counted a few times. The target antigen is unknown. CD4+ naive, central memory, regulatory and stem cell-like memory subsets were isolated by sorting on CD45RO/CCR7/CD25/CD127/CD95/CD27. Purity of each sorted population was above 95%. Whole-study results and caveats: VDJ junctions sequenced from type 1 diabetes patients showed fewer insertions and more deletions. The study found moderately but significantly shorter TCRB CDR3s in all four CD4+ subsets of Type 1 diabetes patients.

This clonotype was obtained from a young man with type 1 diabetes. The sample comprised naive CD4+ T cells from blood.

Written as DNA, the CDR3 is TGCAGCGCCAGTCTGGGGGATGGTCAGCCCCAGCATTTT. Translating it yields CSASLGDGQPQHF. The chain uses TRBV29-1 and TRBJ1-5; D possibly corresponds to TRBD1 (5 bases). Germline-derived CDR1 and CDR2 are SQVTM and ANQGSEA. This CDR3 has 13 amino acids. Trimming stripped 7 bases from V and 6 bases from J, with 16 bases between.